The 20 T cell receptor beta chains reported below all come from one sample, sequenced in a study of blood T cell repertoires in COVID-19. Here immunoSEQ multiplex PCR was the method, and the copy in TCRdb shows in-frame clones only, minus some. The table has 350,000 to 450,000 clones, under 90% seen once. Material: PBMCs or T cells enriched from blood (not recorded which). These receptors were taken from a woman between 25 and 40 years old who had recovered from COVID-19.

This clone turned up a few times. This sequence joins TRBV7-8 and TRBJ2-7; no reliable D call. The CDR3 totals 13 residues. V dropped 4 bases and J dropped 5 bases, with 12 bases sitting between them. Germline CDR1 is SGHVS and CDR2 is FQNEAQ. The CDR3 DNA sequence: TGTGCCAGCAGCTCCCCTTATATCCACGAGCAGTACTTC. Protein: CASSSPYIHEQYF.

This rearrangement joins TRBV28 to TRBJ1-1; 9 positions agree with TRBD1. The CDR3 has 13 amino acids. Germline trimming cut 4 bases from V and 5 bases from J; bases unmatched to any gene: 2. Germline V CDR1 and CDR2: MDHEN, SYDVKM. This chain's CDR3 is CASSWTGVTEAFF. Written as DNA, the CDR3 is TGTGCCAGCAGTTGGACAGGGGTGACTGAAGCTTTCTTT.

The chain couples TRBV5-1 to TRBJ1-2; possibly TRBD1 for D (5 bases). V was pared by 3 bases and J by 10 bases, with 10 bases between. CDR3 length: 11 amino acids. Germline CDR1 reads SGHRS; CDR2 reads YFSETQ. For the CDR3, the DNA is TGCGCCAGCAGCTGGCAGGGAACCTACACCTTC. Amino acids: CASSWQGTYTF.

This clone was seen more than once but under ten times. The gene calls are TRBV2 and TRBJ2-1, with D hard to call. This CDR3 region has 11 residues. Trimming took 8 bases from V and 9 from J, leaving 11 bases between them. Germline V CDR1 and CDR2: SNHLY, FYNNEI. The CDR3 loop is CASPDAGEQFF. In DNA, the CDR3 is TGTGCCAGCCCCGATGCCGGTGAGCAGTTCTTC. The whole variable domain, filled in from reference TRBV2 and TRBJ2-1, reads EPEVTQTPSHQVTQMGQEVILRCVPISNHLYFYWYRQILGQKVEFLVSFYNNEISEKSEIFDDQFSVERPDGSNFTLKIRSTKLEDSAMYFCASPDAGEQFFGPGTRLTVL.

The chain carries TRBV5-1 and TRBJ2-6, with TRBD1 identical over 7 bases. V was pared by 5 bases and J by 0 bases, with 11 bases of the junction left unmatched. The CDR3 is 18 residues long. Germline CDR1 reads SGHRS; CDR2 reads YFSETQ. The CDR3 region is CASSAGTALYSGANVLTF. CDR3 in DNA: TGCGCCAGCAGTGCCGGGACAGCTCTTTACTCTGGGGCCAACGTCCTGACTTTC.

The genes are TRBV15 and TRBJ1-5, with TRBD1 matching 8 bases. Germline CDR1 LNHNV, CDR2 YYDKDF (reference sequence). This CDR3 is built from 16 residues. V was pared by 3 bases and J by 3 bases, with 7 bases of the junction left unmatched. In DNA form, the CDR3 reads TGTGCCACCAGCAGTCCCGACAGGGGCCCCAATCAGCCCCAGCATTTT. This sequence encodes CATSSPDRGPNQPQHF.

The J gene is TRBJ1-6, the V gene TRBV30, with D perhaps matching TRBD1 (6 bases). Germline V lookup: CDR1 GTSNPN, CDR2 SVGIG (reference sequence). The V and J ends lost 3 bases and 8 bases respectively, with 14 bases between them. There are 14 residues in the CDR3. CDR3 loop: CAWSVRTEDSPLHF. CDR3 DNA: TGTGCCTGGAGCGTACGGACAGAAGATTCACCCCTCCACTTT.

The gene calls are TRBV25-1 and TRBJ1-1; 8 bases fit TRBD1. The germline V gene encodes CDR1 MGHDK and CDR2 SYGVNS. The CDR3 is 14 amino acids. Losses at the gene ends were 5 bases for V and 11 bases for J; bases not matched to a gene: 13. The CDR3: CASSLAGGRGSAFF. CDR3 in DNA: TGTGCCAGCAGTTTGGCAGGGGGCCGCGGCTCGGCTTTCTTT.

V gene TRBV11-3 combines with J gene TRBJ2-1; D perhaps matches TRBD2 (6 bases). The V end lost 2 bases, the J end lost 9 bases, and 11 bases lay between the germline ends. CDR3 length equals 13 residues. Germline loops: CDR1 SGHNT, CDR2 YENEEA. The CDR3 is CASSLRGRSEQFF. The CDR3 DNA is TGTGCCAGCAGCTTACGTGGGAGGAGTGAGCAGTTCTTC.

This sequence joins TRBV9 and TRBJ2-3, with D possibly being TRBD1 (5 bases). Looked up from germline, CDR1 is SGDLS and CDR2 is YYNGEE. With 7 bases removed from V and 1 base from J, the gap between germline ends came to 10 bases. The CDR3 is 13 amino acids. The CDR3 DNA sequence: TGTGCCAGCGGTAAACAGGGCACAGATACGCAGTATTTT. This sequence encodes CASGKQGTDTQYF.

The CDR3 region is CASSPNPGLGEQYF. The CDR3 nucleotides read TGTGCCAGCAGCCCAAACCCAGGGTTAGGCGAGCAGTACTTC. The chain couples TRBV11-3 to TRBJ2-7, with a weak D call TRBD1 (5 bases). The ends were cut back, 5 bases at V and 6 bases at J, with 17 bases in the middle. The germline V gene has CDR1 SGHNT and CDR2 YENEEA. The CDR3 contains 14 residues.

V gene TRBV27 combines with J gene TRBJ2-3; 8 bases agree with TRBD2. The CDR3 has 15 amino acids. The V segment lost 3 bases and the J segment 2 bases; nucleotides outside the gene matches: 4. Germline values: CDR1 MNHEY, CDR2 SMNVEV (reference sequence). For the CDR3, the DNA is TGTGCCAGCAGTTTGATCGGGGGGGCCACAGATACGCAGTATTTT. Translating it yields CASSLIGGATDTQYF.

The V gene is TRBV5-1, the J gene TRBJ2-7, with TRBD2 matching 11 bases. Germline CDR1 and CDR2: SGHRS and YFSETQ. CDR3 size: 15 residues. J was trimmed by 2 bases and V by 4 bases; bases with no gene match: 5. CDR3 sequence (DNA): TGCGCCAGCAGCGGTAGCGGGAGGGAAACCTACGAGCAGTACTTC. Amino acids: CASSGSGRETYEQYF.

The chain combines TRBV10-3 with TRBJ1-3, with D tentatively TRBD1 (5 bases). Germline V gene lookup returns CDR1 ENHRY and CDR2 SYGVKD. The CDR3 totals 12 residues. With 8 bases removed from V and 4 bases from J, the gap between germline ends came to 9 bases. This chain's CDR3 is CAIGGSGNTIYF. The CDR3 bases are TGTGCCATCGGGGGGTCCGGAAACACCATATATTTT.

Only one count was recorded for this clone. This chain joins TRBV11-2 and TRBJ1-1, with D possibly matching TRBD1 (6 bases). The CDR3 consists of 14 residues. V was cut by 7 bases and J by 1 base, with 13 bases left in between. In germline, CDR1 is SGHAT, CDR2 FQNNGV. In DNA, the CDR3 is TGTGCCAGCACCGACCGAGGGGGGAACACTGAAGCTTTCTTT. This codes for CASTDRGGNTEAFF.

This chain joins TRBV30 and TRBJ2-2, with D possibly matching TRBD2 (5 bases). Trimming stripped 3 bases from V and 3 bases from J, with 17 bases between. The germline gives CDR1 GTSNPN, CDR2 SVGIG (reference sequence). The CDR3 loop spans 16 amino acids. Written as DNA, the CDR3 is TGTGCCTGGAGCGACGTCGGCCGGCGGGACACCGGGGAGCTGTTTTTT. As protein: CAWSDVGRRDTGELFF.

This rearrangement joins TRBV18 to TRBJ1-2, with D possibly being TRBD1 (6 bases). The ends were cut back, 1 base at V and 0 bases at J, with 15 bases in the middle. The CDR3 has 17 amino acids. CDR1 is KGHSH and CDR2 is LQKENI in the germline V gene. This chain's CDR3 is CASSPLGSGQPNYGYTF. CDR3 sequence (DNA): TGTGCCAGCTCACCACTGGGTTCTGGACAGCCTAACTATGGCTACACCTTC.

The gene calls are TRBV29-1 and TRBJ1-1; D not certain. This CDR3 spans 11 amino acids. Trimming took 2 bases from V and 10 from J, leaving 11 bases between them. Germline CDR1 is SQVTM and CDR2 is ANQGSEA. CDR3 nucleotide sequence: TGCAGCGTTGAACCCGGGGAGCCAGCTTTCTTT. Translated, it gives CSVEPGEPAFF.

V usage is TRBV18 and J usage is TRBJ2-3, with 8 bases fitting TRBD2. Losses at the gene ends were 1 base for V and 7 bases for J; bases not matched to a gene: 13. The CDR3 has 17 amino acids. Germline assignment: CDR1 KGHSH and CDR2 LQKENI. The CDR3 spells CASSPRSVAGGENTQYF. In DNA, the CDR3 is TGTGCCAGCTCACCACGTTCCGTTGCGGGGGGAGAGAATACGCAGTATTTT.

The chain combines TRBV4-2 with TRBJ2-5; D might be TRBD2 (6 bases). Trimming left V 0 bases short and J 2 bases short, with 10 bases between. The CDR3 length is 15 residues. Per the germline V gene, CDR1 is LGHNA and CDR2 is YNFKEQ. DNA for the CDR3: TGTGCCAGCAGCCAAGAGGGACTCGCACAAGAGACCCAGTACTTC. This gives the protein CASSQEGLAQETQYF.